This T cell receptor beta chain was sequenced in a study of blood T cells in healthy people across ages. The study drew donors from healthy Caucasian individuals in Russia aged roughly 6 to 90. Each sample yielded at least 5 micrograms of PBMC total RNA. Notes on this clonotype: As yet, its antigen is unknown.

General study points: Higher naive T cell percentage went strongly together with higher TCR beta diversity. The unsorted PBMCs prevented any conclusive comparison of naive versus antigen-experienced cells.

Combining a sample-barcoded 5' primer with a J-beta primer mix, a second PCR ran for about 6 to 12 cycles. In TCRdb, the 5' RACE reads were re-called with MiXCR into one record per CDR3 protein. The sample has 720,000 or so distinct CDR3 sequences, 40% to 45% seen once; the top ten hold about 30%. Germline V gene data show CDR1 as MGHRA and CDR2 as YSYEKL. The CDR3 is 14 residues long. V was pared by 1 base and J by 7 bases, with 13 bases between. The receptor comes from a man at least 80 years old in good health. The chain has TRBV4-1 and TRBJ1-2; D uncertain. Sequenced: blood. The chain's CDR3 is CASSQGEVGVGYTF. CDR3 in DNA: TGCGCCAGCAGCCAAGGGGAGGTGGGTGTTGGCTACACCTTC.